The rows below give T cell receptor beta chains drawn from one sample of a study of cytomegalovirus exposure and HLA in healthy donors. Only in-frame clones appear in the TCRdb table, and some are missing; sequencing was by immunoSEQ multiplex PCR. This sample has roughly 160,000 clones, with roughly 75% found just once. Sample: PBMCs. The receptors here all came from a woman aged 45-65 years in good health and CMV-seropositive. CDR3s include the opening cysteine and the closing phenylalanine or tryptophan. Fields, in order: D gene, J gene, V gene, clone size, CDR3 DNA, CDR3 protein. A D gene is named only where the DNA matches it firmly. Some rows have no size entry. The others give once, few or many, or a class for an expanded clone.

D: .; J: TRBJ1-2; V: TRBV4-1; size: once; DNA: TGCGCCAGCAGCCAAGAAGGGGTCTATGGCTACACCTTC; CDR3: CASSQEGVYGYTF
D: TRBD1; J: TRBJ2-7; V: TRBV9; size: .; DNA: TGTGCCAGCAGCCCCGGGACAGGCATCTACGAGCAGTACTTC; CDR3: CASSPGTGIYEQYF
D: TRBD2; J: TRBJ2-1; V: TRBV6-5; size: once; DNA: TGTGCCAGCAGTTCCCCTATACATACTAGCGCGGATGAGCAGTTCTTC; CDR3: CASSSPIHTSADEQFF
D: .; J: TRBJ1-1; V: TRBV4-1; size: .; DNA: TGCGCCAGCAGCCAAGTCGGGGGGGGGACGAACACTGAAGCTTTCTTT; CDR3: CASSQVGGGTNTEAFF
D: TRBD2; J: TRBJ2-7; V: TRBV28; size: once; DNA: TGTGCCAGCAGTCTGCGAACTAGCGGCTCTCTGAACTACGAGCAGTACTTC; CDR3: CASSLRTSGSLNYEQYF
D: TRBD2; J: TRBJ2-1; V: TRBV7-9; size: few; DNA: TGTGCCAGCTTAACTAGCGGGAGCAATGAGCAGTTCTTC; CDR3: CASLTSGSNEQFF
D: .; J: TRBJ2-5; V: TRBV5-5; size: .; DNA: TGTGCCAGCAGCTTAAACAGACAAGAGACCCAGTACTTC; CDR3: CASSLNRQETQYF
D: .; J: TRBJ2-7; V: TRBV5-1; size: .; DNA: TGCGCCAGCAGCTTGGACGGACTAAAAGACGAGCAGTACTTC; CDR3: CASSLDGLKDEQYF
D: TRBD1; J: TRBJ2-2; V: TRBV7-2; size: once; DNA: TGTGCCAGCAGTCCGGACAGGCGTGCGACCGGGGAGCTGTTTTTT; CDR3: CASSPDRRATGELFF
D: TRBD1; J: TRBJ1-2; V: TRBV28; size: once; DNA: TGTGCCAGCAGTCCGGGGACAGGTCGTTCGGCGGGGCGGGGCTACACCTTC; CDR3: CASSPGTGRSAGRGYTF
D: TRBD1; J: TRBJ1-4; V: TRBV27; size: .; DNA: TGTGCCAGCAGTTTATTGCCCGGGACAGGCAGGGCAGTAAAACTGTTTTTT; CDR3: CASSLLPGTGRAVKLFF
D: .; J: TRBJ2-5; V: TRBV29-1; size: .; DNA: TGCAGCGTTGAGTGGGAGGGGGGTGGCCAGTACTTC; CDR3: CSVEWEGGGQYF
D: TRBD1; J: TRBJ1-2; V: TRBV7-8; size: .; DNA: TGTGCCAGCAGCCCTTGGGACAGGGGGCACCTTAACTATGGCTACACCTTC; CDR3: CASSPWDRGHLNYGYTF
D: .; J: TRBJ2-1; V: TRBV6-1; size: once; DNA: TGTGCCAGCAGCCCTCGCCCAAACAGACTAGGAGAGTTCTTC; CDR3: CASSPRPNRLGEFF
D: .; J: TRBJ2-7; V: TRBV27; size: .; DNA: TGTGCCAGCAGTCGCACAGGTGACCGACTCTACGAGCAGTACTTC; CDR3: CASSRTGDRLYEQYF
D: .; J: TRBJ2-1; V: TRBV5-1; size: .; DNA: TGCGCCAGCAGCTTGGAAGCGGCTTACTACAATGAGCAGTTCTTC; CDR3: CASSLEAAYYNEQFF
D: TRBD2; J: TRBJ2-7; V: TRBV11-3; size: .; DNA: TGTGCCAGCAGCATGTCCGGGACGGGAGGCTACGAGCAGTACTTC; CDR3: CASSMSGTGGYEQYF
D: .; J: TRBJ1-1; V: TRBV9; size: .; DNA: TGTGCCAGCAGCGTAGTAGGAGCAAACGATGAAGCTTTCTTT; CDR3: CASSVVGANDEAFF
D: .; J: TRBJ1-2; V: TRBV28; size: .; DNA: TGTGCCAGCAGGACAGGAAGAAACTATGGCTACACCTTC; CDR3: CASRTGRNYGYTF
D: TRBD1; J: TRBJ1-2; V: TRBV29-1; size: .; DNA: TGCAGCATAACGACAGGGGGGAACTATGGCTACACCTTC; CDR3: CSITTGGNYGYTF
D: TRBD1; J: TRBJ1-2; V: TRBV5-4; size: .; DNA: TGTGCCAGCAGCTTGGGGGCAGGGGGCGATGGCTACACCTTC; CDR3: CASSLGAGGDGYTF
D: .; J: TRBJ2-6; V: TRBV28; size: .; DNA: TGTGCCAGCGAGGGGGGGGAAGCTGGGGCCAACGTCCTGACTTTC; CDR3: CASEGGEAGANVLTF
D: TRBD2; J: TRBJ2-1; V: TRBV5-6; size: .; DNA: TGTGCCAGCAGCTTGGCCCATAGCGGGAGAAATGAGCAGTTCTTC; CDR3: CASSLAHSGRNEQFF
D: TRBD2; J: TRBJ2-1; V: TRBV11-3; size: .; DNA: TGTGCCAGCAGCCCCAGTGGGAGGGCAAGCTCCTACAATGAGCAGTTCTTC; CDR3: CASSPSGRASSYNEQFF
D: TRBD1; J: TRBJ1-5; V: TRBV2; size: .; DNA: TGTGCCAGCAGTGAATTAGGACAGGGAAGAAAGCCCCAGCATTTT; CDR3: CASSELGQGRKPQHF
D: .; J: TRBJ1-2; V: TRBV6-1; size: few; DNA: TGTGCCAGCAGTGAACTCGACAGAGAGAACTATGGCTACACCTTC; CDR3: CASSELDRENYGYTF
D: TRBD1; J: TRBJ1-1; V: TRBV7-9; size: .; DNA: TGTTCCAGCAGCCCTTGGACAGGGGAGGAGGGGGCTTTCTTT; CDR3: CSSSPWTGEEGAFF
D: .; J: TRBJ2-3; V: TRBV11-3; size: .; DNA: TGTGCCAGCAGCCTTTTGGCTGGTCCAAGGTATTTT; CDR3: CASSLLAGPRYF
D: TRBD2; J: TRBJ2-3; V: TRBV19; size: .; DNA: TGTGCCAGTAGTATTCTAGCGGGTACTAGCACAGATACGCAGTATTTT; CDR3: CASSILAGTSTDTQYF
D: TRBD1; J: TRBJ1-1; V: TRBV7-3; size: few; DNA: TGTGCCAGCAGCGTCCGGGACAGCACTGAAGCTTTCTTT; CDR3: CASSVRDSTEAFF
D: .; J: TRBJ2-7; V: TRBV4-2; size: .; DNA: TGTGCCAGCAGCCAAGATTGGGAGACCACCGGCGAGCAGTACTTC; CDR3: CASSQDWETTGEQYF
D: TRBD1; J: TRBJ2-7; V: TRBV2; size: once; DNA: TGTGCCTGCGGCCGAGGGGGCGAATCCTACGAGCAGTACTTC; CDR3: CACGRGGESYEQYF
D: .; J: TRBJ2-7; V: TRBV7-2; size: .; DNA: TGTGCCAGCAGCACCCGGACAGACTACGAGCAGTACTTC; CDR3: CASSTRTDYEQYF
D: TRBD1; J: TRBJ1-2; V: TRBV5-4; size: .; DNA: TGTGCCAGCAGCTCGGCGGGGACAGGTCAATATGGCTACACCTTC; CDR3: CASSSAGTGQYGYTF
D: TRBD1; J: TRBJ1-2; V: TRBV7-2; size: .; DNA: TGTGCCAGCAGCTTAGGAACCGGGACAGGGGCTGGGTATGGCTACACCTTC; CDR3: CASSLGTGTGAGYGYTF
D: TRBD1; J: TRBJ1-4; V: TRBV5-4; size: .; DNA: TGTGCCAGCAGCTCGAGAGACAGGGAGCAGGAAAAACTGTTTTTT; CDR3: CASSSRDREQEKLFF
D: .; J: TRBJ2-5; V: TRBV7-2; size: .; DNA: TGTGCCAGCAGCTTGGCCCAAGAGACCCAGTACTTC; CDR3: CASSLAQETQYF
D: TRBD1; J: TRBJ1-1; V: TRBV28; size: .; DNA: TGTGCCAGCGGATCCTTTGGACAGGGTCTATTGAACACTGAAGCTTTCTTT; CDR3: CASGSFGQGLLNTEAFF
D: TRBD1; J: TRBJ1-3; V: TRBV18; size: .; DNA: TGTGCCAGCTCACTGAGGACAGGGGGCTCTGGAAACACCATATATTTT; CDR3: CASSLRTGGSGNTIYF
D: TRBD1; J: TRBJ2-3; V: TRBV5-8; size: .; DNA: TGTGCCAGCACCAGGGGGCTAGTCGGGGATACGCAGTATTTT; CDR3: CASTRGLVGDTQYF
D: TRBD1; J: TRBJ2-7; V: TRBV15; size: .; DNA: TGTGCCACCAGCAGATCTACAGGGGCCCTCAGGGGCGAGCAGTACTTC; CDR3: CATSRSTGALRGEQYF
D: TRBD2; J: TRBJ2-3; V: TRBV6-6; size: .; DNA: TGTGCCAGCAGTCGTAGCGGGGGGGCAGATACGCAGTATTTT; CDR3: CASSRSGGADTQYF
D: TRBD1; J: TRBJ1-1; V: TRBV5-1; size: .; DNA: TGCGCCAGCAGTTCAACAGGGGGGACTGAAGCTTTCTTT; CDR3: CASSSTGGTEAFF
D: TRBD2; J: TRBJ2-7; V: TRBV7-9; size: .; DNA: TGTTCCAGCAGCTCCCCACCGGGCGGGGGGCGGTACGAGCAGTACTTC; CDR3: CSSSSPPGGGRYEQYF
D: TRBD1; J: TRBJ1-2; V: TRBV2; size: .; DNA: TGTGCCAGTACAACGAGGGAGGGACAGGCGAACTATGGCTACACCTTC; CDR3: CASTTREGQANYGYTF
D: TRBD2; J: TRBJ2-5; V: TRBV11-3; size: .; DNA: TGTGCCAGCAGCCCCAGCGGGCGGGGGGAGACCCAGTACTTC; CDR3: CASSPSGRGETQYF
D: TRBD2; J: TRBJ2-1; V: TRBV19; size: few; DNA: TGTGCCAGTAGGACTAGCGGGTCCTACAATGAGCAGTTCTTC; CDR3: CASRTSGSYNEQFF
D: TRBD1; J: TRBJ2-1; V: TRBV6-5; size: once; DNA: TGTGCCAGCAGCCAAAGACAGGGTTTTCAGTTCTTC; CDR3: CASSQRQGFQFF
D: .; J: TRBJ2-1; V: TRBV7-2; size: .; DNA: TGTGCCAGCAGTCCCGGGACACTGAACTACAATGAGCAGTTCTTC; CDR3: CASSPGTLNYNEQFF
D: TRBD1; J: TRBJ1-5; V: TRBV2; size: .; DNA: TGTGCCAGCAGGGGGACAGGGCCTCAGCCCCAGCATTTT; CDR3: CASRGTGPQPQHF
D: TRBD1; J: TRBJ1-2; V: TRBV7-9; size: .; DNA: TGTGCCAGCAGTTCGGGGGACAGGGCCAACTATGGCTACACCTTC; CDR3: CASSSGDRANYGYTF
D: TRBD2; J: TRBJ2-7; V: TRBV9; size: .; DNA: TGTGCCAGCAGCGCCCTGGGAGGGCCACACGAGCAGTACTTC; CDR3: CASSALGGPHEQYF
D: TRBD1; J: TRBJ1-6; V: TRBV5-4; size: few; DNA: TGTGCCAGCACCTACGGGACAGGGGTTTCACCCCTCCACTTT; CDR3: CASTYGTGVSPLHF
D: TRBD2; J: TRBJ2-1; V: TRBV5-4; size: .; DNA: TGTGCCAGCAGTGGTACGAGCGGGGGGAGGGATGAGCAGTTCTTC; CDR3: CASSGTSGGRDEQFF
D: .; J: TRBJ2-5; V: TRBV7-9; size: .; DNA: TGTGCCAGCACTATTGGGCAGGGGTTGGAGACCCAGTACTTC; CDR3: CASTIGQGLETQYF
D: TRBD1; J: TRBJ2-7; V: TRBV2; size: once; DNA: TGTGCCAGCATCCGCTACGTCCGGGACAGGGGGAACGAGCAGTACTTC; CDR3: CASIRYVRDRGNEQYF